This T cell receptor (beta chain) is drawn from a study of T cells in Graves' hyperthyroidism and ophthalmopathy. The length of the CDR3 is 14 residues. Germline assignment: CDR1 SGHNT and CDR2 YENEEA. V was trimmed by 5 bases and J by 5 bases, leaving 15 bases between them. The investigators amplified TCR beta CDR3 regions from RNA transcripts. The primer set for the first-round RT-PCR of the TCR CDR3 was HTBI. TCRdb re-called the multiplex PCR reads through MiXCR, storing one row per CDR3 protein. The sample lists approximately 370,000 distinct CDR3 sequences, about 17% occurring once. The PBMCs were taken from 10 ml of fresh peripheral blood.

The TCR sequence derives from a woman aged 25 to 39 with Graves' hyperthyroidism that later progressed to Graves' ophthalmopathy. The chain uses TRBV11-3 and TRBJ1-1, with D uncertain. The material sequenced was blood. The CDR3 nucleotides are TGTGCCAGCAGCATCGACCCGACCTCAACTGAAGCTTTCTTT. Its translation is CASSIDPTSTEAFF.